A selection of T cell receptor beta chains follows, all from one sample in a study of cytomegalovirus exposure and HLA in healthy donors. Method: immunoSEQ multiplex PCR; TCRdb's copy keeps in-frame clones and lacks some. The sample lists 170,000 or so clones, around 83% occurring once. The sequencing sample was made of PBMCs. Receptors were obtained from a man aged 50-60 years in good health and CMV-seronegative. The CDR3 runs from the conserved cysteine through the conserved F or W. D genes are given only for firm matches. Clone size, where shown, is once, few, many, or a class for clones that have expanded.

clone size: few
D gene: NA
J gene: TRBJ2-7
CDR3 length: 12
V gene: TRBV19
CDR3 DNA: TGTGCCACCCGGTCGGTCTCCTACGAGCAGTACTTC
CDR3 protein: CATRSVSYEQYF

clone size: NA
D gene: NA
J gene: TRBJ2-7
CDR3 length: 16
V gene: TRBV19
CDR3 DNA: TGTGCCAGTAGTATGAGTGGCGGGATCAGCTCCTACGAGCAGTACTTC
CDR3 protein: CASSMSGGISSYEQYF

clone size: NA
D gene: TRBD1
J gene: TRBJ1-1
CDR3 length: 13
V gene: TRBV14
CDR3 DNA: TGTGCCAGCAGCCCCGGGACAGGGGGCCTGGCTTTCTTT
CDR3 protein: CASSPGTGGLAFF

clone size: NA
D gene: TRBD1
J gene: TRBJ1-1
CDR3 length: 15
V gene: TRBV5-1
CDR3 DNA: TGCGCCAGCAGCTTGGCAGGGGGCATGCACACTGAAGCTTTCTTT
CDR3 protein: CASSLAGGMHTEAFF

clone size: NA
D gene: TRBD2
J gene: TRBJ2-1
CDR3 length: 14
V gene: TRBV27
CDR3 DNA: TGTGCCAGCAGTTGGCTAGCGGGAACCGATGAGCAGTTCTTC
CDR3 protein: CASSWLAGTDEQFF

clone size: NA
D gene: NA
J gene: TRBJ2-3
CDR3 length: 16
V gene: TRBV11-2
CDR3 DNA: TGTGCCAGCAGCTTAGTCCTCAGCGGGCGCACAGATACGCAGTATTTT
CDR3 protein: CASSLVLSGRTDTQYF

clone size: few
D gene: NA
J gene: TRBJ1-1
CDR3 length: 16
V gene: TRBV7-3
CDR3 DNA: TGTGCCAGCAGCTTAACGGAGGCAGGTTTGAACACTGAAGCTTTCTTT
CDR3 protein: CASSLTEAGLNTEAFF

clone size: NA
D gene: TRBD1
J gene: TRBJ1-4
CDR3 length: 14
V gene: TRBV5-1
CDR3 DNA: TGCGCCAGCAGCGCGGACAGGCCGAGTGAAAAACTGTTTTTT
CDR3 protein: CASSADRPSEKLFF

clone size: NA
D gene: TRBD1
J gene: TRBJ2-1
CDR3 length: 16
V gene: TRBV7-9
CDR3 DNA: TGTGCCAGCAGCTCGATGGGACAGGGATTCAGCAATGAGCAGTTCTTC
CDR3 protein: CASSSMGQGFSNEQFF

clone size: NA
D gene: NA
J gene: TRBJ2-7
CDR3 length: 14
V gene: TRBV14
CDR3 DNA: TGTGCCAGCAGCCAGAACGGGGATTACTACGAGCAGTACTTC
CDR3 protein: CASSQNGDYYEQYF

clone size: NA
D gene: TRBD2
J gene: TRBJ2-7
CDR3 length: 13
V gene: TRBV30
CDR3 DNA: TGTGCCTGGAGTGGTAGCGGGAGCTACGAGCAGTACTTC
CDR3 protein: CAWSGSGSYEQYF

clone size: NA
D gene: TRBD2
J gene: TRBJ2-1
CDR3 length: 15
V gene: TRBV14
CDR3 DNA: TGTGCCAGCAGCCAGGCCGGGACTAGTTTAAATGAGCAGTTCTTC
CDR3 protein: CASSQAGTSLNEQFF

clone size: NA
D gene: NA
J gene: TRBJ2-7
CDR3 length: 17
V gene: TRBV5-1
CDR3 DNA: TGCGCCAGCAGCTTGGAAGGCAGGTCGACCTCCCAATACGAGCAGTACTTC
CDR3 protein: CASSLEGRSTSQYEQYF

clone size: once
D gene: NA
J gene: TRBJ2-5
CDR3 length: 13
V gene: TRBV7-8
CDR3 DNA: TGTGCCAGCAGCCTAGGGGGGGGGTCGACCCAGTACTTC
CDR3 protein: CASSLGGGSTQYF

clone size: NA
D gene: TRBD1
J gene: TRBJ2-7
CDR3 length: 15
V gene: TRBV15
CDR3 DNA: TGTGCCACCAGCAGAGATCCAGGGGGCGAGAACGAGCAGTACTTC
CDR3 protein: CATSRDPGGENEQYF

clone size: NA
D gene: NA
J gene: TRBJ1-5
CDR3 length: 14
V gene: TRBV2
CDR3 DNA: TGTGCCAGCAGCGCAACAGGGTTCAATCAGCCCCAGCATTTT
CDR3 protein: CASSATGFNQPQHF

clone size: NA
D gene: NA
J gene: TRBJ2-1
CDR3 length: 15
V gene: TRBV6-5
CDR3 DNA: TGTGCCAGCAGTTACCGGAGCGGCTATTTCGATGAGCAGTTCTTC
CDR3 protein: CASSYRSGYFDEQFF

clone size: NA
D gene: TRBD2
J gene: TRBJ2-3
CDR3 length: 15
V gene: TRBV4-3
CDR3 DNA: TGCGCCAGCAGCCAAAATTCCGGGGGGGCCGATACGCAGTATTTT
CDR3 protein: CASSQNSGGADTQYF

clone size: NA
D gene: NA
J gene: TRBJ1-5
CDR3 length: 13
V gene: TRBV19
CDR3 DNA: TGTGCCAGTAGCCCCCGGGGCAATCAGCCCCAGCATTTT
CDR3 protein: CASSPRGNQPQHF

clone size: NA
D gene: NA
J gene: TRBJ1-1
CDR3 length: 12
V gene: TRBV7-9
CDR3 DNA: TGTTCCAGCAGCTTAGCGGCATTTGGAGCTTTCTTT
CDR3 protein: CSSSLAAFGAFF

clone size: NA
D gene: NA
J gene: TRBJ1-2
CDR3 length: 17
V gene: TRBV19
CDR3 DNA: TGTGCCAGTAGTATTTCCCACGGACAACTCCTTTACTATGGCTACACCTTC
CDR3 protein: CASSISHGQLLYYGYTF

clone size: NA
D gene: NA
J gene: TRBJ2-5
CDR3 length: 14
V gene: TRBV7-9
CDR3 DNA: TGTGCCAGCAGCGCAACGGGGAGGCAGGAGACCCAGTACTTC
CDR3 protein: CASSATGRQETQYF

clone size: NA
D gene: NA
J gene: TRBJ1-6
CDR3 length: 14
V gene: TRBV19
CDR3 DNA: TGTGCCAGTAGTATAGCAGGGTATAATTCACCCCTCCACTTT
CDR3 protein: CASSIAGYNSPLHF

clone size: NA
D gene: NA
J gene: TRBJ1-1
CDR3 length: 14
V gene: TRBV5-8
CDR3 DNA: TGTGCCAGCAGCTCTGGACAGACGAACACTGAAGCTTTCTTT
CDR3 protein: CASSSGQTNTEAFF

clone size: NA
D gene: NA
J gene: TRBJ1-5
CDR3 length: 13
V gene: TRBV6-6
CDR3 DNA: TGTGCCAGCAGCCGGACAGAGTCGGAGCCCCAGCATTTT
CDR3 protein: CASSRTESEPQHF

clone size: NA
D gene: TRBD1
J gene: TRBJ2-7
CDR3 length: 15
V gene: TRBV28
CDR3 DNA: TGTGCCAGCAGTTTCCCCGACAGGGGAAAGGACGAGCAGTACTTC
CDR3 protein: CASSFPDRGKDEQYF

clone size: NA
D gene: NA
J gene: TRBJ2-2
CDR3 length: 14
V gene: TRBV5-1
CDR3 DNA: TGCGCCAGCAGTCGGACTTCAGGGGTCGGGGAGCTGTTTTTT
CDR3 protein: CASSRTSGVGELFF

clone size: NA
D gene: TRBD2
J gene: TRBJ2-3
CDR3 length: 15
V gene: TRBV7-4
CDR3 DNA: TGTGCCCTGAACAGGGGGAGCGGGGGGGCAGATACGCAGTATTTT
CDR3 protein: CALNRGSGGADTQYF

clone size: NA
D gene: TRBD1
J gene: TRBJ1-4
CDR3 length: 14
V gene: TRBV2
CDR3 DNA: TGTGCCAGCACAGGGACAGGGGGCTATGAAAAACTGTTTTTT
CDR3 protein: CASTGTGGYEKLFF

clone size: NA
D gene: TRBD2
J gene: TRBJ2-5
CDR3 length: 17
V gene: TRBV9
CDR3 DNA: TGTGCCAGCAGCCTTATCGGACTAGCGGGAGTCCGAGAGACCCAGTACTTC
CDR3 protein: CASSLIGLAGVRETQYF

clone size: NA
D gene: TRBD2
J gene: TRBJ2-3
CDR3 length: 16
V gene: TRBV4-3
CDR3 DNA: TGCGCCAGCAGCCAAGGTGTAGCGGGGGTAACAGATACGCAGTATTTT
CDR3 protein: CASSQGVAGVTDTQYF

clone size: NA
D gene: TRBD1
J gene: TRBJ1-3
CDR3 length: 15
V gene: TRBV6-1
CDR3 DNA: TGTGCCAGCAGTCCCGGGACAGGTTCTGGAAACACCATATATTTT
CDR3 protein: CASSPGTGSGNTIYF

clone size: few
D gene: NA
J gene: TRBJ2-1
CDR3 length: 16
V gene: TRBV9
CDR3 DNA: TGTGCCAGCAGCAAGTACAGGGCCAGGGTTACCAATGAGCAGTTCTTC
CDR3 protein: CASSKYRARVTNEQFF

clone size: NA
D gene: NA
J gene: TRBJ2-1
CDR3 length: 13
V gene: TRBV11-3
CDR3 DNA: TGTGCCAGCAGCCCAGGGCATACGGCCGGGCAGTTCTTC
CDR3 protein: CASSPGHTAGQFF

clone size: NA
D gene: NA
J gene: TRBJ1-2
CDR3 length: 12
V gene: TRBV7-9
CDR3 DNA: TGTGCCAGCAGCTTAGGCCTACGCGGCTACACCTTC
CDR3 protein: CASSLGLRGYTF

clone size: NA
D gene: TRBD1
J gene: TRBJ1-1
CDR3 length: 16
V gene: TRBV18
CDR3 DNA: TGTGCCAGCTCACCATTGGGGACAGGGGGTGGCACTGAAGCTTTCTTT
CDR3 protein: CASSPLGTGGGTEAFF

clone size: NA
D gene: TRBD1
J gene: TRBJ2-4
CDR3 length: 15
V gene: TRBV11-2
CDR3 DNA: TGTGCCAGCAGCTACCTCCGGGACAGAAAAAACATTCAGTACTTC
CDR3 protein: CASSYLRDRKNIQYF

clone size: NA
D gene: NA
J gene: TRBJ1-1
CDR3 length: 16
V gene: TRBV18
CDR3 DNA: TGTGCCAGCTCCGCTGGCCTTCCTTACTCGGGCACTGAAGCTTTCTTT
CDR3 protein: CASSAGLPYSGTEAFF

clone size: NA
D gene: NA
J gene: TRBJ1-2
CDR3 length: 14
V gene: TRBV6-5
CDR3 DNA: TGTGCCAGCAGCTACCCAGGACAGAGGAATGGCTACACCTTC
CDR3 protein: CASSYPGQRNGYTF

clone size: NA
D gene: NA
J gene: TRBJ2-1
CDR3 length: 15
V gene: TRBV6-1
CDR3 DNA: TGTGCCAGCAGGGAGAGCGGCCCCATCTACAATGAGCAGTTCTTC
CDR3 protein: CASRESGPIYNEQFF

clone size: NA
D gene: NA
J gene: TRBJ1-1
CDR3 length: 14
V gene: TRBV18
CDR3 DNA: TGTGCCAGCTCACAAGGACAGTTGAACACTGAAGCTTTCTTT
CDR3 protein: CASSQGQLNTEAFF

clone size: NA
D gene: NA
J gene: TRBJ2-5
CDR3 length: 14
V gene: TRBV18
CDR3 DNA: TGTGCCAGCTCCCCCGGGTACAGGATGGAGACCCAGTACTTC
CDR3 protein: CASSPGYRMETQYF